This T cell receptor beta chain was identified in a study of T cells in localized non-small cell lung cancer. The data were produced by immunoSEQ multiplex PCR, yet TCRdb's version contains in-frame clones alone and is incomplete. The sample has some 90,000 clones, approximately 88% seen once. Concerning this clone: Its matching antigen is unknown.

The CDR3 covers 16 residues. The germline gives CDR1 SGHTA, CDR2 FQGNSA. The J segment lost 4 bases and the V segment lost 6 bases, leaving 13 bases of the junction unmatched. Study-wide findings and caveats: Appearances in adjacent lung were noted for a median 57 of the top 100 tumor clones. As only one tumor region underwent sequencing, heterogeneity remains possible. Overall survival was longer when the density of T cells in the blood was higher. It was uninvolved adjacent lung that showed the highest T cell clonality, exceeding tumor.

This TCR came from a man between 35 and 75 years old with stage I squamous cell lung carcinoma. The chain employs TRBV7-2 and TRBJ2-3; TRBD2 matches at 7 bases. The sample here was peripheral blood, taken before any cancer treatment. The CDR3 DNA reads TGTGCCAGCAGGTCCCGGATCTTTGCGGGGGCAGATACGCAGTATTTT. Its protein is CASRSRIFAGADTQYF.